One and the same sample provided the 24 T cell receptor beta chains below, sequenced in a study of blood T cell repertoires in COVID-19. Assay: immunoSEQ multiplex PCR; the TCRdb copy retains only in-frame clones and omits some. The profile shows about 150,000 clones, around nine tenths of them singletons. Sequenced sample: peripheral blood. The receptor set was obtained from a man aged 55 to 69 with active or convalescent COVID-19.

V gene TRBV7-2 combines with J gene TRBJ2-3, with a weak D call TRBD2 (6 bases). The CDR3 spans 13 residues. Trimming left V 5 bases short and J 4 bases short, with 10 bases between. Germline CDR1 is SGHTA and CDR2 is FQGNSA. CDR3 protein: CASSTRRADTQYF. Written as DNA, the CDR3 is TGTGCCAGCAGCACCCGGAGGGCAGATACGCAGTATTTT.

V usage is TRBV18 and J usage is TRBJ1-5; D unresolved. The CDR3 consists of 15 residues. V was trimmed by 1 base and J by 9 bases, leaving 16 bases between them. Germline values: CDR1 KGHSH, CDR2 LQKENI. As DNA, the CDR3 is TGTGCCAGCTCACCACATGGGGAGGGCTCCTGGCCCCAGCATTTT. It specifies CASSPHGEGSWPQHF.

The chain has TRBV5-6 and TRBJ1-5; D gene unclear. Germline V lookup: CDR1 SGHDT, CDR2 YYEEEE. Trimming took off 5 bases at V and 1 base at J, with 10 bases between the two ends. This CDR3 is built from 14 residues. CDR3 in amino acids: CASRYYESNQPQHF. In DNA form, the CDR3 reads TGTGCCAGCAGGTACTACGAGAGCAATCAGCCCCAGCATTTT. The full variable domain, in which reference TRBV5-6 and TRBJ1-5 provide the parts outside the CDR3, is DAGVTQSPTHLIKTRGQQVTLRCSPKSGHDTVSWYQQALGQGPQFIFQYYEEEERQRGNFPDRFSGHQFPNYSSELNVNALLLGDSALYLCASRYYESNQPQHFGDGTRLSIL.

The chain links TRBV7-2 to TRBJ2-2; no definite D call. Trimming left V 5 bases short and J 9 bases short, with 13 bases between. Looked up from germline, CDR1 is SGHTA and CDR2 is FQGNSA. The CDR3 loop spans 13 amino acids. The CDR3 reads CASSIGVNRELFF. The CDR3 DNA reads TGTGCCAGCAGCATAGGCGTGAACCGGGAGCTGTTTTTT.

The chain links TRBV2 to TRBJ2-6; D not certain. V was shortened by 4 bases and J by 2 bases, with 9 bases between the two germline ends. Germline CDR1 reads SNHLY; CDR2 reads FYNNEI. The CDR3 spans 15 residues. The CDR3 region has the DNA TGTGCCAGCAGTGTTGCGGCGGCTGGGGCCAACGTCCTGACTTTC. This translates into CASSVAAAGANVLTF.

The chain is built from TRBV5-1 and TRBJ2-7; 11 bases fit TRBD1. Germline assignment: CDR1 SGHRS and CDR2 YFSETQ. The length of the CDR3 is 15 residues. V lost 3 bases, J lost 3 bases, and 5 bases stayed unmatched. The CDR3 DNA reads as TGCGCCAGCAGCTGGACCGGGACAGGGGGCTACGAGCAGTACTTC. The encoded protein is CASSWTGTGGYEQYF.

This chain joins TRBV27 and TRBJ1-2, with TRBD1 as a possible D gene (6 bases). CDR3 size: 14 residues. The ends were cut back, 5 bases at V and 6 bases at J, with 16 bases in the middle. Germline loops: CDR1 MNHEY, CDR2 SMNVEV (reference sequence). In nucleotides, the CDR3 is TGTGCCAGCAGTCGGTTGGTGGGGGGGCATGGCTACACCTTC. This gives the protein CASSRLVGGHGYTF.

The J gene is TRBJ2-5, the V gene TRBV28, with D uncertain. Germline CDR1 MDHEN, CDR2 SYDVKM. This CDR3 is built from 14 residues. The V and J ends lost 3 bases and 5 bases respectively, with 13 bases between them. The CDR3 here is CASSLRQKRETQYF. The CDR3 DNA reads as TGTGCCAGCAGTTTGAGGCAAAAAAGGGAGACCCAGTACTTC.

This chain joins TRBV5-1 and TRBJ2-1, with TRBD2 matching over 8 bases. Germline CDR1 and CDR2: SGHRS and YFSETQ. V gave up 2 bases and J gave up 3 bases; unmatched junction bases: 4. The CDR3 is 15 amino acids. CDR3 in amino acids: CASSLAGERYNEQFF. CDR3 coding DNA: TGCGCCAGCAGCTTAGCGGGAGAGCGCTACAATGAGCAGTTCTTC.

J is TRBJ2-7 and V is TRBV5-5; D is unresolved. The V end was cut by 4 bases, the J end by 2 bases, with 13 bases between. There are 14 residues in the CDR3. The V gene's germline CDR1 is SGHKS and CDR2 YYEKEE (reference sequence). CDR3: CASSIQAGTYEQYF. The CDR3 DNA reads TGTGCCAGCAGCATCCAGGCAGGAACCTACGAGCAGTACTTC.

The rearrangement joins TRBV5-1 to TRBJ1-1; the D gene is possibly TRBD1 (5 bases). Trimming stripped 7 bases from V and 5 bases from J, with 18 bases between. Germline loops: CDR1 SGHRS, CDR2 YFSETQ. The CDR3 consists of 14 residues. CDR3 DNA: TGCGCCAGCTCCCTGGGGGGAGTAGGGACTGAAGCTTTCTTT. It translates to CASSLGGVGTEAFF.

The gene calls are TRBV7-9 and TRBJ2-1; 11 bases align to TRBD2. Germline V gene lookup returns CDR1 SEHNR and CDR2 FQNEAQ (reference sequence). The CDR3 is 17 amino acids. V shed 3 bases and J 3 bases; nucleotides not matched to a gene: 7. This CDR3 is CASSLYGTSGLYNEQFF. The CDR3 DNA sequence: TGTGCCAGCAGCTTGTACGGGACTAGCGGCCTCTACAATGAGCAGTTCTTC.

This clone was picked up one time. The CDR3 here is CASSIFAGLQETQYF. For the CDR3, the DNA is TGTGCCAGTAGTATTTTCGCGGGCCTCCAAGAGACCCAGTACTTC. The gene calls are TRBV19 and TRBJ2-5; D may be TRBD2 (5 bases). Trimming stripped 3 bases from V and 1 base from J, with 12 bases between. CDR1 and CDR2 (germline): LNHDA, SQIVND (reference sequence). The CDR3 length is 15 residues.

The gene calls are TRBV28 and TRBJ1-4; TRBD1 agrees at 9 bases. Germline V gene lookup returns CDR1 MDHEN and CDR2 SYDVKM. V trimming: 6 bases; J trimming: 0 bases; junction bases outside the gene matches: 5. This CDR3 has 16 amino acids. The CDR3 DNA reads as TGTGCCAGCAGCCCGGACAGGGGATCAACTAATGAAAAACTGTTTTTT. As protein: CASSPDRGSTNEKLFF.

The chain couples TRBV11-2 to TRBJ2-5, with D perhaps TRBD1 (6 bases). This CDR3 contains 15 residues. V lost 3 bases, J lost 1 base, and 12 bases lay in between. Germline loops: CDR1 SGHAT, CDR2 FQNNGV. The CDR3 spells CASSFSTGIQETQYF. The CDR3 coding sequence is TGTGCCAGCAGCTTCTCGACAGGAATCCAAGAGACCCAGTACTTC.

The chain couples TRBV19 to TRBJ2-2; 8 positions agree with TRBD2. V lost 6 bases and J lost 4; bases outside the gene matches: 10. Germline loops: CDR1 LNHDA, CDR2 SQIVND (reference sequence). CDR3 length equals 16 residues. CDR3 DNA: TGTGCCAGTAGCGCATCGGGGGGGCCGGGCACCGGGGAGCTGTTTTTT. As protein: CASSASGGPGTGELFF.

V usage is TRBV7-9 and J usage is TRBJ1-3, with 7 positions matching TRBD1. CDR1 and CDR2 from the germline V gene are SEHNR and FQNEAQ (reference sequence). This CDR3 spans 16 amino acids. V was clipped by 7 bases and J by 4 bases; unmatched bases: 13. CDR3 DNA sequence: TGTGCCAGCAAAGGGGATTTAAGGGGGCCAGGAAACACCATATATTTT. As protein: CASKGDLRGPGNTIYF.

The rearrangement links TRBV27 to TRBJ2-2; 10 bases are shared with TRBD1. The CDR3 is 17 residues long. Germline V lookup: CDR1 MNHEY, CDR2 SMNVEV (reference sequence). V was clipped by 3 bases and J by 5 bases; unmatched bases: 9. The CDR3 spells CASSFVTGGSETGELFF. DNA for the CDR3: TGTGCCAGCAGTTTCGTGACAGGGGGCTCGGAAACCGGGGAGCTGTTTTTT.

The CDR3 loop is CASSPTGNRSPLHF. For the CDR3, the DNA is TGTGCCAGCAGTCCGACAGGGAATCGTTCACCCCTCCACTTT. This chain links TRBV2 with TRBJ1-6, with 7 bases aligning to TRBD1. Germline V CDR1 and CDR2: SNHLY, FYNNEI. The CDR3 is 14 amino acids. After removal of 5 bases from V and 9 bases from J, the junction contained 7 bases not matched to a gene.

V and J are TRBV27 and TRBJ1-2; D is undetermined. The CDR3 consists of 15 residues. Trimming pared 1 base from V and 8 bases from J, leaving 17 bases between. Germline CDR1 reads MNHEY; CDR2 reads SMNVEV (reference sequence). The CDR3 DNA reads TGTGCCAGCAGTTTATTGAGCGGGCAGGTGGTGGGCTACACCTTC. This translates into CASSLLSGQVVGYTF.

The chain's CDR3 is CASSLDSGNYEQYF. CDR3 bases: TGCGCCAGCAGCCTCGATAGCGGGAATTACGAGCAGTACTTC. The genes are TRBV5-1 and TRBJ2-7; 8 nucleotides align to TRBD2. With V trimmed by 4 bases and J by 4 bases, 7 bases remained unmatched. The CDR3 loop spans 14 amino acids. From germline, CDR1 is SGHRS and CDR2 YFSETQ.

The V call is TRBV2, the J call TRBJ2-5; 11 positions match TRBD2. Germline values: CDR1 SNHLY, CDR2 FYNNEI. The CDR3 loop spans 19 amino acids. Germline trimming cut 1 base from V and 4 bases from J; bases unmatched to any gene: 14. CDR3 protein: CASSEDVGLAGGKGETQYF. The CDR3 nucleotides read TGTGCCAGCAGTGAAGACGTCGGCCTAGCGGGGGGAAAGGGAGAGACCCAGTACTTC. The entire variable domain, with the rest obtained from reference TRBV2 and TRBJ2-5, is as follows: EPEVTQTPSHQVTQMGQEVILRCVPISNHLYFYWYRQILGQKVEFLVSFYNNEISEKSEIFDDQFSVERPDGSNFTLKIRSTKLEDSAMYFCASSEDVGLAGGKGETQYFGPGTRLLVL.

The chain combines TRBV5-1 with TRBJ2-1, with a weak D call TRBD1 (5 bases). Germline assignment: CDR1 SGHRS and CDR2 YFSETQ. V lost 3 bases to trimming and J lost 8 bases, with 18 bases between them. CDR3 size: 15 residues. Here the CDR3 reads CASSYTGVGIDEQFF. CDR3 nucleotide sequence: TGCGCCAGCAGCTATACAGGAGTAGGTATCGATGAGCAGTTCTTC.

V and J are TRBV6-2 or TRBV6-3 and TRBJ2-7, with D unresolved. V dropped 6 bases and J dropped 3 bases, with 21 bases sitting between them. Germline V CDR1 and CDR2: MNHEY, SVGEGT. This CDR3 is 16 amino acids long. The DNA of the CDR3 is TGTGCCAGCAGCCCTCTACCCCTTGGGTCGGGCTACGAGCAGTACTTC. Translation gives CASSPLPLGSGYEQYF.